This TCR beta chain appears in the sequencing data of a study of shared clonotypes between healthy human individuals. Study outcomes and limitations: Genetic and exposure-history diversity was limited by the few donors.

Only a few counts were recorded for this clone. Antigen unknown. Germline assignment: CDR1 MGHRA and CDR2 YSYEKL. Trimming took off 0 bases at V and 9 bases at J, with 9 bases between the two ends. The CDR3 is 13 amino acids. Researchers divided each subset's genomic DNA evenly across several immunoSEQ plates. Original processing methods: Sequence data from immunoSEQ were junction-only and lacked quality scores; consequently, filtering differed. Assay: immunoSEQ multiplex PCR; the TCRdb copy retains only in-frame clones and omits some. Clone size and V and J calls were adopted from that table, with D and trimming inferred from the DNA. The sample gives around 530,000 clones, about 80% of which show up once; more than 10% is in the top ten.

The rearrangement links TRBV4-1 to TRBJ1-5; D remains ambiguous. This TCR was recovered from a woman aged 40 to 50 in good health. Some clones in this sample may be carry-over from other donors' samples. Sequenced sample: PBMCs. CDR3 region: CASSQDLTWPQHF. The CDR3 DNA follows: TGCGCCAGCAGCCAAGATTTAACATGGCCCCAGCATTTT.